The present T cell receptor (beta chain) was sequenced within a study of control samples from healthy donors and cancer patients. Assay: immunoSEQ multiplex PCR; the TCRdb copy retains only in-frame clones and omits some. The sample includes about 170,000 clones, over 85% of them seen just once. Germline V gene data show CDR1 as LGHDT and CDR2 as YNNKEL (reference sequence). CDR3 length: 15 residues. Losses at the gene ends were 1 base for V and 5 bases for J; bases not matched to a gene: 5. The material sequenced was blood. The sequence was collected from a woman aged 60-75 years in good health. The chain links TRBV3-1 (or the pseudogene TRBV3-2) to TRBJ1-1; 9 bases fit TRBD1. The CDR3 spells CASSQAGQGFTEAFF. As DNA, the CDR3 is TGTGCCAGCAGCCAAGCGGGACAGGGCTTTACTGAAGCTTTCTTT.